These 21 T cell receptor beta chains were sequenced from one sample in a study of cytomegalovirus exposure and HLA in healthy donors. The PCR had 60 Vbeta and 13 Jbeta primers. Clones were read by immunoSEQ multiplex PCR, and TCRdb kept only the in-frame ones, dropping some. This table has over 70,000 clones, around 78% appearing once. Specimen: PBMCs. Every receptor here comes from a male donor in good health and CMV-seropositive.

The gene calls are TRBV28 and TRBJ1-2; 9 positions match TRBD1. The CDR3 runs to 15 residues. V dropped 6 bases and J dropped 2; count of bases not matched to a gene: 7. The germline V gene has CDR1 MDHEN and CDR2 SYDVKM. Here the CDR3 DNA reads TGTGCCAGCAGCTTCTTCGGGACAGGGAACTATGGCTACACCTTC. Its protein is CASSFFGTGNYGYTF.

Comments on this clone: The same CDR3 can be traced to other DNA sequences in this sample. This chain connects TRBV7-9 to TRBJ2-3, with TRBD2 identical over 12 bases. The CDR3 runs 15 residues. Germline assignment: CDR1 SEHNR and CDR2 FQNEAQ (reference sequence). With V trimmed by 5 bases and J by 3 bases, 3 bases remained unmatched. The CDR3 loop is CASSLTSGRTDTQYF. CDR3 nucleotide sequence: TGTGCCAGCAGCCTAACTAGCGGGAGGACAGATACGCAGTATTTT. Full variable domain (rest looked up from reference TRBV7-9 and TRBJ2-3): DTGVSQNPRHKITKRGQNVTFRCDPISEHNRLYWYRQTLGQGPEFLTYFQNEAQLEKSRLLSDRFSAERPKGSFSTLEIQRTEQGDSAMYLCASSLTSGRTDTQYFGPGTRLTVL.

The chain carries TRBV7-9 and TRBJ2-5; 10 nucleotides align to TRBD2. This CDR3 spans 15 amino acids. V was clipped by 6 bases and J by 3 bases; unmatched bases: 7. The germline gives CDR1 SEHNR, CDR2 FQNEAQ (reference sequence). CDR3 protein: CASRSGLAAKETQYF. CDR3 nucleotides: TGTGCCAGCAGATCCGGACTAGCGGCAAAAGAGACCCAGTACTTC. Filled out from reference TRBV7-9 and TRBJ2-5, the complete variable domain reads DTGVSQNPRHKITKRGQNVTFRCDPISEHNRLYWYRQTLGQGPEFLTYFQNEAQLEKSRLLSDRFSAERPKGSFSTLEIQRTEQGDSAMYLCASRSGLAAKETQYFGPGTRLLVL.

The chain has TRBV4-1 and TRBJ2-1; D gene unclear. CDR3 length: 11 amino acids. The germline V gene has CDR1 MGHRA and CDR2 YSYEKL. Trimming removed 8 bases at V and 9 bases at J, with 11 bases between. The CDR3 spells CASSQGGEQFF. As DNA, the CDR3 is TGCGCCAGCTCCCAAGGCGGTGAGCAGTTCTTC.

The chain joins TRBV5-1 to TRBJ2-1; 14 nucleotides align to TRBD2. The CDR3 covers 15 residues. J lost 9 bases, V lost 4 bases, and 6 bases had no gene match. Per germline, CDR1 SGHRS and CDR2 YFSETQ. The chain's CDR3 is CASSVGTSGSFEQFF. For the CDR3, the DNA is TGCGCCAGCAGCGTCGGGACTAGCGGGAGTTTTGAGCAGTTCTTC.

The chain employs TRBV1 and TRBJ2-7; the table assigns TRBD2, which was not confirmed against the DNA. TRBV1 is recorded as a pseudogene. The length of the CDR3 is 17 residues. CDR3 sequence reads: CTSSQLALWREGVEQYF. CDR3 bases: TGCACCAGCAGCCAACTAGCTCTCTGGCGGGAGGGCGTCGAGCAGTACTTC.

J is TRBJ2-3 and V is TRBV7-6, with TRBD1 matching 9 bases. Trimming cost V 5 bases and J 4 bases; bases outside gene matches: 10. This CDR3 has 16 residues. The V gene's germline CDR1 is SGHVS and CDR2 FNYEAQ. DNA of the CDR3: TGTGCCAGCAGCCGCCTTACAACAGGGGGCTCAGATACGCAGTATTTT. Translation gives CASSRLTTGGSDTQYF.

The chain is built from TRBV5-4 and TRBJ1-4; 7 positions match TRBD1. The CDR3 totals 14 residues. The V and J ends lost 4 bases and 3 bases, in that order; junction bases with no gene match: 3. From germline, CDR1 is SGHNT and CDR2 YYREEE (reference sequence). The CDR3 region has the DNA TGTGCCAGCAGCCACGGGACAGCTAATGAAAAACTGTTTTTT. Its protein is CASSHGTANEKLFF.

V gene TRBV7-2 combines with J gene TRBJ1-5; 9 nucleotides match TRBD1. Germline assignment: CDR1 SGHTA and CDR2 FQGNSA. The V gene end was trimmed by 0 bases and the J gene end by 7 bases; junction bases not matched to a gene: 4. The CDR3 has 15 amino acids. The CDR3 nucleotides read TGTGCCAGCAGCTTAGCGGGGACAGGGAAGCAGCCCCAGCATTTT. Translating gives CASSLAGTGKQPQHF.

The V gene is TRBV5-8, the J gene TRBJ2-1; the D gene is possibly TRBD2 (6 bases). This CDR3 spans 15 amino acids. The V end was cut by 1 base, the J end by 1 base, with 9 bases between. Germline V CDR1 and CDR2: SGHTS, YDEGEE. CDR3 sequence: CASSLYRGSYNEQFF. The CDR3 DNA reads TGTGCCAGCAGCTTGTACCGGGGGTCCTACAATGAGCAGTTCTTC. Variable domain in full (rest from reference TRBV5-8 and TRBJ2-1): EAGVTQSPTHLIKTRGQQATLRCSPISGHTSVYWYQQALGLGLQFLLWYDEGEERNRGNFPPRFSGRQFPNYSSELNVNALELEDSALYLCASSLYRGSYNEQFFGPGTRLTVL.

Here the CDR3 reads CASRSGGGKSYEQYF. Here the CDR3 DNA reads TGTGCCAGCAGGAGTGGCGGGGGTAAGTCCTACGAGCAGTACTTC. V usage is TRBV27 and J usage is TRBJ2-7; 7 bases match TRBD2. In germline, CDR1 is MNHEY, CDR2 SMNVEV (reference sequence). The CDR3 has 15 amino acids. After removal of 6 bases from V and 1 base from J, the junction contained 9 bases not matched to a gene.

The V call is TRBV10-1, the J call TRBJ2-3; D is perhaps TRBD1 (7 bases). The ends were cut back, 8 bases at V and 2 bases at J, with 14 bases in the middle. This CDR3 has 14 amino acids. CDR1 is WNHNN and CDR2 is SYGVQD in the germline V gene (reference sequence). In nucleotides, the CDR3 is TGCGCCAGCTCGCGGGACAGATCCACAGATACGCAGTATTTT. Amino acids: CASSRDRSTDTQYF.

V is TRBV9 and J is TRBJ1-3; 10 positions match TRBD1. The V segment lost 4 bases and the J segment 8 bases; nucleotides outside the gene matches: 9. Germline V lookup: CDR1 SGDLS, CDR2 YYNGEE. The CDR3 is 15 residues long. CDR3 loop: CASSLGTGDVDTIYF. The CDR3 region has the DNA TGTGCCAGCAGCTTAGGGACAGGGGATGTAGACACCATATATTTT.

V and J are TRBV7-6 and TRBJ1-1, with D possibly being TRBD1 (6 bases). V shed 5 bases and J shed 11 bases, with 15 bases lying between them. CDR1 and CDR2 from the germline V gene are SGHVS and FNYEAQ. This CDR3 spans 12 amino acids. The DNA for the CDR3 is TGTGCCAGCAGCCCAGGCGGGGGGCTGGCTTTCTTT. This translates into CASSPGGGLAFF.

This clone qualifies as medium-sized. The chain links TRBV6-4 to TRBJ2-3, with a tentative D call TRBD2 (6 bases). This CDR3 has 14 amino acids. The V gene lost 4 bases and the J gene lost 0 bases, with 8 bases spanning the gap. Germline lookup yields CDR1 MRHNA and CDR2 SNTAGT. CDR3 in amino acids: CASSVAVSTDTQYF. CDR3 coding DNA: TGTGCCAGCAGTGTAGCGGTTAGCACAGATACGCAGTATTTT.

This clone was found a few times. DNA for the CDR3: TGTGCCAGCAGAGACACTAACTATGGCTACACCTTC. Translated: CASRDTNYGYTF. J is TRBJ1-2 and V is TRBV6-1; the D is unclear. The V end lost 6 bases, the J end lost 0 bases, and 5 bases lay between the germline ends. The germline V gene encodes CDR1 MNHNS and CDR2 SASEGT. The CDR3 spans 12 residues.

The gene calls are TRBV6-4 and TRBJ2-3; 8 bases line up with TRBD2. The V gene's germline CDR1 is MRHNA and CDR2 SNTAGT. V lost 6 bases to trimming and J lost 1 base; unmatched junction nucleotides: 6. This CDR3 spans 15 amino acids. The CDR3 nucleotides are TGTGCCAGCAGCGAGGCAGCGGGAGGCACAGATACGCAGTATTTT. This encodes CASSEAAGGTDTQYF.

The chain joins TRBV4-2 to TRBJ2-1, with 7 positions matching TRBD2. Trimming took 1 base from V and 4 from J; bases not matched to a gene: 7. The CDR3 runs to 16 residues. Germline values: CDR1 LGHNA, CDR2 YNFKEQ. CDR3 DNA: TGTGCCAGCAGCCAAGGCGGGCCTAGCGGATACAATGAGCAGTTCTTC. The encoded protein is CASSQGGPSGYNEQFF.

This chain joins TRBV27 and TRBJ2-3; 9 bases are shared with TRBD2. V was pared by 3 bases and J by 6 bases, with 10 bases of the junction left unmatched. Germline values: CDR1 MNHEY, CDR2 SMNVEV (reference sequence). The CDR3 totals 16 residues. The CDR3 region is CASSLSAGGPLDTQYF. For the CDR3, the DNA is TGTGCCAGCAGTTTGTCAGCGGGAGGTCCGCTTGATACGCAGTATTTT.

The chain recombines TRBV6-6 with TRBJ2-7, with 8 nucleotides matching TRBD1. The CDR3 extends over 14 amino acids. Losses at the gene ends were 1 base for V and 7 bases for J; bases not matched to a gene: 6. Per germline, CDR1 MNHNY and CDR2 SVGAGI (reference sequence). The CDR3 region has the DNA TGTGCCAGCAGTTACTTGGACAGGGCGGGGGAGCAGTACTTC. Translated: CASSYLDRAGEQYF.

Worth noting for this clone: Because the CDR3's place on the DNA is in doubt, the DNA is left out and the CDR3 is given as listed by TCRdb. CDR3 protein: CASSSSGDRYEQYF. J is TRBJ2-7 and V is TRBV27; the table's D call, TRBD2, was not checked against the DNA. Germline lookup yields CDR1 MNHEY and CDR2 SMNVEV (reference sequence). The CDR3 sequence runs 14 residues, both termini included.